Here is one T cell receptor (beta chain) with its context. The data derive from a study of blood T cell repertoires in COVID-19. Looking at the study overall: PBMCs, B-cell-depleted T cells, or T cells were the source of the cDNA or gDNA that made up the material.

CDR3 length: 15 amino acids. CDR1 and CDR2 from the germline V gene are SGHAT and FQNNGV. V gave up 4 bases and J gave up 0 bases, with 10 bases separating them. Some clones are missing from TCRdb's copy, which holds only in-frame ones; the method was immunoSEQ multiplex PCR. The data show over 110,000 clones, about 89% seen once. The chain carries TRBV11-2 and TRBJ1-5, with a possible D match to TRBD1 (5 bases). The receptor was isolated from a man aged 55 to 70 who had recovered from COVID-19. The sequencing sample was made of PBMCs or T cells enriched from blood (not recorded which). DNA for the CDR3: TGTGCCAGCAGCTATGGACAATATAGCAATCAGCCCCAGCATTTT. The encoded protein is CASSYGQYSNQPQHF.